Reported below is one T cell receptor beta chain. Its antigen specificity is not known. No much larger clone exists at a distance of one base, and base qualities are not known. The data were obtained in a study of radiotherapy plus CTLA-4 blockade in lung cancer (dated by TCRdb to the late 2010s). As for the study more broadly: Among the enrolled patients, roughly 17% had an objective response, and 25% to 35% reached disease control. Findings and caveats that apply to the study as a whole: After treatment with radiotherapy and ipilimumab, TCR clones that originated in tumors expanded in peripheral blood. Early dynamic changes in blood T cell clones, together with increased serum interferon-beta after radiation, were reported as the strongest predictors of response.

The CDR3, from cysteine to phenylalanine, totals 16 residues. The read is trimmed to its CDR3 DNA, 48 bases read in frame from base 1. CDR1 and CDR2, looked up from the germline V gene (reference sequence), are SGHKS and YYEKEE. Trimming takes 2 bases from V and 2 bases from J, and the germline ends sit 16 bases apart. The library came from the immunoSEQ multiplex PCR assay. TCRdb obtained this table from immuneACCESS and retained in-frame rearrangements with V and J assigned. These tables miss some clones; where compared with another copy, unresolved V genes account for less than half of the shortfall, and the remainder is unexplained. For this sample the table gives 90,000 to 100,000 clones, of which around 74% were detected only once. The ten top clones hold around 2.8% of the sample. The study tested focal radiation therapy combined with CTLA-4 blockade (ipilimumab) in patients with chemo-refractory metastatic non-small-cell lung cancer.

This specimen consisted of peripheral blood, obtained from a patient treated with radiotherapy plus ipilimumab. The sequence came from a human donor with non-small cell lung cancer who had a partial response to radiotherapy plus ipilimumab. Some clones in this sample may be carry-over from other donors' samples. Here the chain combines TRBV5-5 and TRBJ1-1; matching of 5 bases hints at TRBD1 as the D gene. In nucleotides, the sequence is TGTGCCAGCAGCTTTAATTTGGGACTAACTAACACTGAAGCTTTCTTT. This sequence encodes CASSFNLGLTNTEAFF. The CDR3 plus the reference TRBV5-5 and TRBJ1-1 genes for the other parts give the full variable domain: DAGVTQSPTHLIKTRGQQVTLRCSPISGHKSVSWYQQVLGQGPQFIFQYYEKEERGRGNFPDRFSARQFPNYSSELNVNALLLGDSALYLCASSFNLGLTNTEAFFGQGTRLTVV.